This TCR beta chain was sequenced during a study of CDR3 diversity in severe acne. MiXCR was run by TCRdb on the PCR reads, yielding one entry per CDR3 protein. The repertoire has tens of thousands of distinct CDR3 sequences, 45% to 55% of them found once; the top ten carry approximately 15%. This clonotype appeared a single time. This CDR3 is 14 amino acids long. Germline V lookup: CDR1 ENHRY, CDR2 SYGVKD. The V and J ends lost 10 bases and 1 base respectively, with 17 bases between them. The chain employs TRBV10-3 and TRBJ2-7; possible D gene TRBD2, 7 bases. The source material was blood. The TCR originated in a male donor in good health, without acne. CDR3 protein: CASPGGGGSYEQYF. In DNA form, the CDR3 reads TGTGCCAGCCCCGGGGGCGGGGGATCCTACGAGCAGTACTTC.